These 4 T cell receptor beta chains originate from one sample sequenced in a study of blood T cell repertoires in COVID-19. Sequenced by immunoSEQ multiplex PCR; TCRdb stores in-frame clones only, minus some. Of roughly 190,000 clones listed, 80% are singletons. Source material: peripheral blood. These receptors all come from a man in his 60s with acute or convalescent COVID-19.

The chain uses TRBV30 and TRBJ2-2; a weak D match, TRBD2 (5 bases). CDR3 length equals 15 residues. Germline CDR1 GTSNPN, CDR2 SVGIG (reference sequence). The V and J ends lost 4 bases and 1 base respectively, with 13 bases between them. CDR3 nucleotide sequence: TGTGCCTGGAAGCGAGTCGGGGAGAACACCGGGGAGCTGTTTTTT. This encodes CAWKRVGENTGELFF.

There are a few counts of this clone. This chain joins TRBV6-5 and TRBJ2-1; 8 bases map to TRBD2. Trimming cost V 10 bases and J 10 bases; bases outside gene matches: 12. The CDR3 has 13 amino acids. Germline V lookup: CDR1 MNHEY, CDR2 SVGAGI. CDR3 DNA sequence: TGTGCCACAGGACGGGGGGGCGGCCGGGAGCAGTTCTTC. This encodes CATGRGGGREQFF.

J is TRBJ2-7 and V is TRBV6-5; 11 bases agree with TRBD2. The germline CDR1 and CDR2 sequences are MNHEY and SVGAGI. The V segment lost 6 bases and the J segment 3 bases; nucleotides outside the gene matches: 7. CDR3 length: 15 amino acids. CDR3: CASSRISGGDYEQYF. DNA of the CDR3: TGTGCCAGCAGCCGGATTAGCGGGGGGGACTACGAGCAGTACTTC.

This chain joins TRBV6-6 and TRBJ1-2; 7 bases map to TRBD1. Germline loops: CDR1 MNHNY, CDR2 SVGAGI (reference sequence). This CDR3 region has 14 residues. Losses at the gene ends were 5 bases for V and 7 bases for J; bases not matched to a gene: 10. The CDR3: CASSNRGTESGYTF. The CDR3 nucleotides read TGTGCCAGCAGTAACAGGGGAACAGAGAGTGGCTACACCTTC.